The next 8 T cell receptor beta chains were all read from a single sample in a study of OX40 agonist ivuxolimab in advanced cancers. The method was immunoSEQ multiplex PCR; TCRdb's version includes in-frame clones alone and lacks a portion of them. The data show some 21,000 clones, approximately 80% seen once. Source: CD4+ or CD8+ T cells sorted from blood, taken in a trial of the OX40 agonist ivuxolimab. These receptor sequences come from an adult with an advanced solid tumor such as melanoma, head and neck, liver or kidney cancer.

The genes are TRBV11-3 and TRBJ2-4; D is unclear. The V gene lost 4 bases and the J gene lost 5 bases, with 12 bases spanning the gap. This CDR3 spans 14 amino acids. Looked up from germline, CDR1 is SGHNT and CDR2 is YENEEA. CDR3 nucleotide sequence: TGTGCCAGCAGCTCCGGTGGCATCCAAAACATTCAGTACTTC. It specifies CASSSGGIQNIQYF.

The chain couples TRBV5-4 to TRBJ2-7, with D possibly matching TRBD1 (6 bases). V lost 2 bases and J 6 bases, leaving 6 bases between the germline ends. The CDR3 sequence is 11 residues long. CDR1 is SGHNT, CDR2 YYREEE, per germline (reference sequence). The CDR3 region has the DNA TGTGCCAGCAGCTTAGGGGGCGAGCAGTACTTC. It yields the protein CASSLGGEQYF. Full variable domain (outside the CDR3, taken from reference TRBV5-4 and TRBJ2-7): ETGVTQSPTHLIKTRGQQVTLRCSSQSGHNTVSWYQQALGQGPQFIFQYYREEENGRGNFPPRFSGLQFPNYSSELNVNALELDDSALYLCASSLGGEQYFGPGTRLTVT.

The rearrangement joins TRBV27 to TRBJ1-5, with a possible D match to TRBD1 (5 bases). Germline-derived CDR1 and CDR2 are MNHEY and SMNVEV (reference sequence). The V gene lost 3 bases and the J gene lost 5 bases, with 11 bases spanning the gap. The length of the CDR3 is 14 residues. CDR3 coding DNA: TGTGCCAGCAGTTTGATTGGGGGATATCAGCCCCAGCATTTT. This encodes CASSLIGGYQPQHF.

Relative to its sample, this clone is medium-sized. This chain uses TRBV29-1 with TRBJ2-1, with D perhaps matching TRBD1 (6 bases). Germline CDR1 and CDR2: SQVTM and ANQGSEA. This CDR3 spans 12 amino acids. V was shortened by 6 bases and J by 7 bases, with 13 bases between the two germline ends. Written as DNA, the CDR3 is TGCAGCGTAGACACAGGGTTAAATGAGCAGTTCTTC. It encodes CSVDTGLNEQFF.

The chain joins TRBV29-1 to TRBJ2-5, with 7 bases matching TRBD1. Near its end, the DNA agrees better with TRBJ2-7, so the J call may be wrong. Germline-derived CDR1 and CDR2 are SQVTM and ANQGSEA. This CDR3 region has 13 residues. CDR3 sequence reads: CSVSQGDPYEQYF. CDR3 nucleotide sequence: TGCAGCGTAAGTCAGGGGGACCCCTACGAGCAGTACTTC.

Within the sample, this clone is medium-sized. The chain has TRBV2 and TRBJ2-7; D gene unclear. Trimming took off 6 bases at V and 3 bases at J, with 21 bases between the two ends. The CDR3 length is 16 residues. Germline V lookup: CDR1 SNHLY, CDR2 FYNNEI. CDR3 amino acids: CASRESLQIGRYEQYF. The CDR3 coding sequence is TGTGCCAGCAGAGAGAGCCTACAAATCGGTCGCTACGAGCAGTACTTC.

CDR3 amino acids: CAISESLGVYNQPQHF. The CDR3 DNA follows: TGTGCCATCAGTGAGTCTCTTGGGGTGTACAATCAGCCCCAGCATTTT. The chain combines TRBV10-3 with TRBJ1-5; no clear D. V was pared by 0 bases and J by 3 bases, with 12 bases between. Germline V CDR1 and CDR2: ENHRY, SYGVKD. This CDR3 has 16 amino acids.

This clone occurred once. The rearrangement joins TRBV29-1 to TRBJ1-5; 7 bases are a match to TRBD1. CDR1 and CDR2 (germline): SQVTM, ANQGSEA. The CDR3 sequence is 16 residues long. J lost 7 bases, V lost 6 bases, and 18 bases had no gene match. The CDR3 sequence: CSVLPGPGGTGQPQHF. The CDR3 DNA follows: TGCAGCGTACTACCGGGTCCAGGGGGAACAGGGCAGCCCCAGCATTTT.